Listed here are 2 T cell receptor beta chains from one sample, sequenced in a study of identical twins. TCRdb reprocessed the 5' RACE reads via MiXCR and lists one record per CDR3 protein. The repertoire consists of 1.5 million to 2 million distinct CDR3 sequences, with about 31% occurring once and the leading ten covering about 0.27%. Sequencing input: cord blood. The receptors derive from a newborn girl in good health.

A remark on this clonotype: This clone may be a read error of a much larger clone one base away. The chain carries TRBV6-1 and TRBJ2-6; D is perhaps TRBD1 (5 bases). This CDR3 spans 12 amino acids. In germline, CDR1 is MNHNS, CDR2 SASEGT. CDR3 protein: CASRVGADVLTF. CDR3 in DNA: TGTGCCAGCAGGGTTGGGGCCGACGTCCTGACTTTC.

The chain is built from TRBV20-1 and TRBJ2-1, with 9 nucleotides matching TRBD2. The length of the CDR3 is 17 residues. CDR1 and CDR2 from the germline V gene are DFQATT and SNEGSKA (reference sequence). Unmatched junction bases numbered 10, after V lost 3 bases and J lost 1 base. The CDR3 loop reads CSASAGSGSWSYNEQFF. The CDR3 DNA reads as TGCAGTGCTAGCGCTGGTAGCGGGAGCTGGTCCTACAATGAGCAGTTCTTC.